These 6 T cell receptor beta chains originate from one sample sequenced in a study of regulatory T cells in long-lasting Graves disease. Specified time point: persistent/refractory GD, antithyroid drugs over 5 years with positive TRAb. Isolated PBMC RNA provided the starting material for the TCR library. The authors built TCR beta libraries using iRepertoire HTBI primers and Arm-PCR of CDR3 regions. TCRdb passed the multiplex PCR reads through MiXCR, listing each CDR3 protein once. The table shows under 450,000 distinct CDR3 sequences, with approximately 25% occurring only once. The sequencing here drew on peripheral blood mononuclear cells (PBMCs), taken when the disease was refractory, from a patient treated with antithyroid drugs. The receptor set was obtained from a woman aged 35 to 49 with Graves disease.

At least ten counts were recorded for this clonotype. V and J are TRBV2 and TRBJ2-7, with 7 bases identical to TRBD1. J gave up 8 bases and V 8 bases, and 9 bases lay outside the gene matches. Germline V gene data show CDR1 as SNHLY and CDR2 as FYNNEI. The CDR3 covers 12 residues. Here the CDR3 DNA reads TGTGCCAGCCTTCGACAGGGAAAGAAGCAGTACTTC. It encodes CASLRQGKKQYF. The variable domain in full, with the rest retrieved from reference TRBV2 and TRBJ2-7, is EPEVTQTPSHQVTQMGQEVILRCVPISNHLYFYWYRQILGQKVEFLVSFYNNEISEKSEIFDDQFSVERPDGSNFTLKIRSTKLEDSAMYFCASLRQGKKQYFGPGTRLTVT.

The rearrangement links TRBV6-1 to TRBJ2-6, with unresolved D. Germline assignment: CDR1 MNHNS and CDR2 SASEGT. The germline V and J ends were trimmed by 7 bases and 2 bases, with 9 bases remaining between them. The CDR3 has 14 residues. The CDR3 DNA follows: TGTGCCAGCACAAGGTACCCTGGGGCCAACGTCCTGACTTTC. It specifies CASTRYPGANVLTF.

A word on this clonotype: Just one base apart from a much larger clone, this may be a read error. The chain joins TRBV12-3 or TRBV12-4 to TRBJ2-7; 8 nucleotides align to TRBD2. The CDR3 is made up of 14 amino acids. V dropped 7 bases and J dropped 1; count of bases not matched to a gene: 6. Here the CDR3 DNA reads TGTGCCAGCAATCTCGGGGGGGCGTCCTACGAGCAGTACTTC. Protein product: CASNLGGASYEQYF.

The sample holds a few counts of this clonotype. V gene TRBV25-1 combines with J gene TRBJ2-6; D may be TRBD2 (5 bases). The germline V gene has CDR1 MGHDK and CDR2 SYGVNS. V was shortened by 4 bases and J by 3 bases, with 10 bases between the two germline ends. CDR3 length equals 15 residues. CDR3 region: CASSARGGGANVLTF. The CDR3 bases are TGTGCCAGCAGTGCACGGGGTGGTGGGGCCAACGTCCTGACTTTC.

Many counts were recorded for this clonotype. The genes are TRBV7-2 and TRBJ2-5, with 8 bases lining up with TRBD2. CDR1 and CDR2 from the germline V gene are SGHTA and FQGNSA. Losses at the gene ends were 3 bases for V and 5 bases for J; bases not matched to a gene: 11. The length of the CDR3 is 16 residues. The chain's CDR3 is CASSFGLAAKEETQYF. In DNA, the CDR3 is TGTGCCAGCAGCTTCGGACTAGCCGCGAAGGAGGAGACCCAGTACTTC.

V usage is TRBV7-3 and J usage is TRBJ2-7, with D possibly matching TRBD1 (6 bases). The germline V and J ends were trimmed by 2 bases and 0 bases, with 14 bases remaining between them. Germline assignment: CDR1 SGHTA and CDR2 FQGTGA. The CDR3 consists of 16 residues. The CDR3: CASSLFGRGVSYEQYF. The CDR3 coding sequence is TGTGCCAGCAGCTTATTTGGCAGGGGAGTCTCCTACGAGCAGTACTTC.